These 26 T cell receptor beta chains originate from one sample sequenced in a study of shared clonotypes between healthy human individuals. In the naive CD8 group, cells lacked CD45RO and were positively selected for CCR7, so terminally differentiated effector memory CD45RA+ cells were left out. Some clones are missing from TCRdb's copy, which holds only in-frame ones; the method was immunoSEQ multiplex PCR. The table has hundreds of thousands of clones, about 90% seen once. Sequenced: naive CD8+ T cells sorted from blood. These receptors were collected from a man aged 25 to 40 in good health.

The V gene is TRBV6-1, the J gene TRBJ1-4, with D possibly matching TRBD1 (5 bases). The V end lost 10 bases, the J end lost 7 bases, and 16 bases lay between the germline ends. The CDR3 consists of 13 residues. CDR1 and CDR2 from the germline V gene are MNHNS and SASEGT. CDR3 nucleotides: TGTGCCACACGGACATATCCGTCTGAAAAACTGTTTTTT. It is translated as CATRTYPSEKLFF.

The rearrangement links TRBV11-2 to TRBJ2-2, with D possibly TRBD1 on 6 matching bases. The CDR3 consists of 17 residues. CDR1 is SGHAT, CDR2 FQNNGV, per germline. The ends were cut back, 1 base at V and 4 bases at J, with 16 bases in the middle. CDR3 residues: CASSLGGQGPATGELFF. DNA for the CDR3: TGTGCCAGCAGCTTAGGAGGGCAGGGGCCGGCCACCGGGGAGCTGTTTTTT.

This sequence joins TRBV25-1 and TRBJ1-4; no clear D. The CDR3 is 16 amino acids. Looked up from germline, CDR1 is MGHDK and CDR2 is SYGVNS. The V end was cut by 0 bases, the J end by 7 bases, with 15 bases between. The CDR3 DNA is TGTGCCAGCAGTGAATACGAGGGTGGAGTGGGTGAAAAACTGTTTTTT. Amino acid sequence: CASSEYEGGVGEKLFF.

J is TRBJ2-5 and V is TRBV11-2, with TRBD1 matching over 9 bases. There are 15 residues in the CDR3. The germline CDR1 and CDR2 sequences are SGHAT and FQNNGV. V was pared by 5 bases and J by 4 bases, with 8 bases of the junction left unmatched. The CDR3 DNA follows: TGTGCCAGCAGCCCAGACAGGGGGGCGATAGAGACCCAGTACTTC. This sequence encodes CASSPDRGAIETQYF. Full variable domain (missing parts from reference TRBV11-2 and TRBJ2-5): EAGVAQSPRYKIIEKRQSVAFWCNPISGHATLYWYQQILGQGPKLLIQFQNNGVVDDSQLPKDRFSAERLKGVDSTLKIQPAKLEDSAVYLCASSPDRGAIETQYFGPGTRLLVL.

V and J are TRBV5-3 and TRBJ2-2; weak D call: TRBD1 (6 bases). TRBV5-3 carries the ORF label, with uncertain function. This CDR3 is built from 15 residues. Trimming stripped 1 base from V and 4 bases from J, with 11 bases between. CDR3 nucleotide sequence: TGTGCCAGAAGCTTGAGACAGGCCGGCACCGGGGAGCTGTTTTTT. This translates into CARSLRQAGTGELFF.

The rearrangement uses TRBV4-1 and TRBJ1-1; D not resolved. The CDR3 is 13 amino acids. Trimming pared 4 bases from V and 1 base from J, leaving 7 bases between. CDR1 and CDR2 (germline): MGHRA, YSYEKL. The CDR3 sequence is CASSRVGNTEAFF. As DNA, the CDR3 is TGCGCCAGCAGCCGGGTGGGGAACACTGAAGCTTTCTTT.

Remarks on this clone: A read error may account for a junction end that differs from germline. The rearrangement links TRBV9 to TRBJ2-3; 8 nucleotides align to TRBD2. Per germline, CDR1 SGDLS and CDR2 YYNGEE. This CDR3 comprises 15 residues. This CDR3 reads CAGSVGGRRTDTQYF. CDR3 DNA sequence: TGTGCCGGCAGCGTAGGCGGGAGGCGAACAGATACGCAGTATTTT.

V usage is TRBV11-2 and J usage is TRBJ1-5; the match to TRBD1 covers 7 bases. The CDR3 spans 17 residues. The J segment lost 4 bases and the V segment lost 6 bases, leaving 15 bases of the junction unmatched. Germline loops: CDR1 SGHAT, CDR2 FQNNGV. The CDR3 region has the DNA TGTGCCAGCAGTACACCAGGGAGGAGACAGGGAAATCAGCCCCAGCATTTT. The encoded protein is CASSTPGRRQGNQPQHF. Complete variable domain (other parts from reference TRBV11-2 and TRBJ1-5): EAGVAQSPRYKIIEKRQSVAFWCNPISGHATLYWYQQILGQGPKLLIQFQNNGVVDDSQLPKDRFSAERLKGVDSTLKIQPAKLEDSAVYLCASSTPGRRQGNQPQHFGDGTRLSIL.

This clone was detected once. The V gene is TRBV4-3, the J gene TRBJ2-5; D possibly corresponds to TRBD2 (5 bases). The CDR3 totals 15 residues. V was shortened by 1 base and J by 5 bases, with 14 bases between the two germline ends. Per the germline V gene, CDR1 is LGHNA and CDR2 is YSLEER. The CDR3 here is CASSQAGEVGETQYF. The CDR3 bases are TGCGCCAGCAGCCAAGCCGGGGAAGTCGGGGAGACCCAGTACTTC.

Note on this clone: The sample has other DNA sequences that encode this CDR3 too. The rearrangement uses TRBV7-9 and TRBJ2-5; D call uncertain. Trimming stripped 5 bases from V and 1 base from J, with 2 bases between. The CDR3 loop spans 11 amino acids. Germline loops: CDR1 SEHNR, CDR2 FQNEAQ (reference sequence). The CDR3 loop is CASSIQETQYF. In DNA, the CDR3 is TGTGCCAGCAGCATCCAAGAGACCCAGTACTTC.

The chain uses TRBV5-1 and TRBJ2-3, with 12 bases identical to TRBD2. Germline CDR1 SGHRS, CDR2 YFSETQ. V dropped 3 bases and J dropped 0; count of bases not matched to a gene: 2. The CDR3 length is 16 residues. CDR3 sequence: CASSWTSGASTDTQYF. In DNA form, the CDR3 reads TGCGCCAGCAGCTGGACTAGCGGGGCTAGCACAGATACGCAGTATTTT.

This chain links TRBV27 with TRBJ2-3; tentative D call: TRBD1 (5 bases). Germline V gives CDR1 MNHEY, CDR2 SMNVEV (reference sequence). CDR3 size: 15 residues. The germline V and J ends were trimmed by 7 bases and 3 bases, with 17 bases remaining between them. The CDR3 coding sequence is TGTGCCAGCACCGCCTTATGGGGCCGGACAGATACGCAGTATTTT. Translation: CASTALWGRTDTQYF.

The chain links TRBV7-9 to TRBJ2-2, with 10 positions matching TRBD2. V trimming: 5 bases; J trimming: 7 bases; junction bases outside the gene matches: 7. The CDR3 covers 15 residues. CDR1 and CDR2 (germline): SEHNR, FQNEAQ (reference sequence). The CDR3 DNA is TGTGCCAGCAGCCCCCCTAGCGGGAGAATCGGGGAGCTGTTTTTT. This sequence encodes CASSPPSGRIGELFF.

This clone showed up just a few times. The gene calls are TRBV6-4 and TRBJ1-2; D gene unclear. The CDR3 extends over 13 amino acids. CDR1 and CDR2 (germline): MRHNA, SNTAGT. V was trimmed by 4 bases and J by 6 bases, leaving 12 bases between them. CDR3 in DNA: TGTGCCAGCAGTGTGCGGTTGGGTCATGGCTACACCTTC. This sequence encodes CASSVRLGHGYTF.

The J gene is TRBJ1-2, the V gene TRBV7-6, with no clear D. This CDR3 spans 16 amino acids. Germline V gene lookup returns CDR1 SGHVS and CDR2 FNYEAQ. V lost 5 bases and J lost 0, with 16 bases in between. DNA for the CDR3: TGTGCCAGCAGCCCCCCGGAGAACAGACCTAACTATGGCTACACCTTC. As protein: CASSPPENRPNYGYTF.

The chain has TRBV27 and TRBJ1-2, with D possibly TRBD1 on 6 matching bases. CDR3 length: 13 amino acids. Germline assignment: CDR1 MNHEY and CDR2 SMNVEV (reference sequence). V shed 8 bases and J shed 6 bases, with 16 bases lying between them. The CDR3 sequence: CASADRERDGYTF. CDR3 nucleotides: TGTGCCAGCGCGGACAGAGAGAGAGATGGCTACACCTTC.

The V call is TRBV28, the J call TRBJ2-3; 13 positions agree with TRBD2. J lost 1 base, V lost 4 bases, and 8 bases had no gene match. Germline CDR1 MDHEN, CDR2 SYDVKM. CDR3 length: 18 amino acids. The CDR3 DNA sequence: TGTGCCAGCAGTTACGGACTAGCGGGAGATAGAGGCACAGATACGCAGTATTTT. Translating gives CASSYGLAGDRGTDTQYF.

The chain employs TRBV5-4 and TRBJ2-2; D gene uncertain. With 5 bases removed from V and 0 bases from J, the gap between germline ends came to 14 bases. Germline V gives CDR1 SGHNT, CDR2 YYREEE (reference sequence). The CDR3 consists of 16 residues. CDR3 amino acids: CASSFVWDSNTGELFF. Here the CDR3 DNA reads TGTGCCAGCAGTTTCGTGTGGGATTCGAACACCGGGGAGCTGTTTTTT.

This rearrangement joins TRBV7-6 to TRBJ2-1; no firm D call. V was pared by 1 base and J by 8 bases, with 15 bases between. Germline V gene lookup returns CDR1 SGHVS and CDR2 FNYEAQ. The CDR3 length is 15 residues. The CDR3 region is CASSLGGRVVDEQFF. The DNA for the CDR3 is TGTGCCAGCAGCTTAGGTGGCCGCGTGGTCGATGAGCAGTTCTTC.

This chain uses TRBV5-1 with TRBJ2-1; 15 bases are shared with TRBD2. The CDR3 is 16 amino acids. Trimming at V came to 1 base and at J to 7 bases, leaving 3 bases not matched to a gene. Germline values: CDR1 SGHRS, CDR2 YFSETQ. CDR3 in DNA: TGCGCCAGCAGCTTGTCGGGACTAGCGGGAGGTAATGAGCAGTTCTTC. Its protein product is CASSLSGLAGGNEQFF.

The genes are TRBV28 and TRBJ2-3; D possibly matches TRBD1 or TRBD2 (6 bases each). CDR3 length: 15 amino acids. Trimming cost V 6 bases and J 2 bases, with 15 bases left between them. Germline V lookup: CDR1 MDHEN, CDR2 SYDVKM. The CDR3 sequence: CASSEGGAHTDTQYF. The CDR3 DNA follows: TGTGCCAGCAGCGAGGGGGGAGCTCACACAGATACGCAGTATTTT.

The V call is TRBV18, the J call TRBJ2-7, with 7 bases identical to TRBD1. Germline V gives CDR1 KGHSH, CDR2 LQKENI. CDR3 length: 15 amino acids. The junction had 6 bases not matched to a gene; V was cut back by 0 bases and J by 4 bases. CDR3 sequence: CASSPPETGPYEQYF. CDR3 bases: TGTGCCAGCTCACCACCGGAGACAGGGCCTTACGAGCAGTACTTC.

This clone has only one observation. The J gene is TRBJ2-7, the V gene TRBV7-9; 10 bases are shared with TRBD1. CDR1 and CDR2 from the germline V gene are SEHNR and FQNEAQ (reference sequence). The CDR3 covers 15 residues. V lost 4 bases to trimming and J lost 4 bases; unmatched junction nucleotides: 7. The DNA for the CDR3 is TGTGCCAGCAGCTCGGGCGGGGACAGGGGATACGAGCAGTACTTC. Its translation: CASSSGGDRGYEQYF.

This sequence joins TRBV7-8 and TRBJ2-1, with 11 positions matching TRBD2. V was clipped by 1 base and J by 7 bases; unmatched bases: 6. This CDR3 has 16 amino acids. Germline values: CDR1 SGHVS, CDR2 FQNEAQ. CDR3: CASSLDGLAGMNEQFF. DNA for the CDR3: TGTGCCAGCAGCTTAGATGGACTAGCGGGTATGAATGAGCAGTTCTTC.

The J gene is TRBJ2-1, the V gene TRBV6-4, with D unclear. The V and J ends lost 0 bases and 9 bases respectively, with 9 bases between them. This CDR3 is 13 amino acids long. Germline-derived CDR1 and CDR2 are MRHNA and SNTAGT. The CDR3 loop is CASSDSYTGEQFF. DNA for the CDR3: TGTGCCAGCAGTGACTCCTATACCGGTGAGCAGTTCTTC.

The rearrangement uses TRBV27 and TRBJ1-2, with D hard to call. This CDR3 contains 15 residues. Trimming took off 5 bases at V and 8 bases at J, with 21 bases between the two ends. Germline loops: CDR1 MNHEY, CDR2 SMNVEV (reference sequence). The CDR3 sequence is CASSPTRTFQRGYTF. Here the CDR3 DNA reads TGTGCCAGCAGTCCCACCCGGACTTTCCAGAGGGGCTACACCTTC.